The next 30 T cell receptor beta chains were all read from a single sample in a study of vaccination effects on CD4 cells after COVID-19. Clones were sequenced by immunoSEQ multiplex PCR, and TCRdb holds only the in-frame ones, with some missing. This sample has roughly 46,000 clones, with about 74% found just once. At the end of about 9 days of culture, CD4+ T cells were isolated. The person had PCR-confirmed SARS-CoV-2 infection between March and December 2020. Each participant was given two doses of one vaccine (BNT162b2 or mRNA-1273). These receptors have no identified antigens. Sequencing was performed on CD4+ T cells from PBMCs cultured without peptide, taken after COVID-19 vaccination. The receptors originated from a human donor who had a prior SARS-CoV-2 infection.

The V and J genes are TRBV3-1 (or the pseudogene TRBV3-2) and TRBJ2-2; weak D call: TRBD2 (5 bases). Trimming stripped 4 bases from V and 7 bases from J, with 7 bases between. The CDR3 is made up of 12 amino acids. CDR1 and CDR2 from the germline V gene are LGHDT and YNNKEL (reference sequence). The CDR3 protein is CASSPRGGELFF. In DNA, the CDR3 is TGTGCCAGCAGCCCCCGGGGCGGGGAGCTGTTTTTT.

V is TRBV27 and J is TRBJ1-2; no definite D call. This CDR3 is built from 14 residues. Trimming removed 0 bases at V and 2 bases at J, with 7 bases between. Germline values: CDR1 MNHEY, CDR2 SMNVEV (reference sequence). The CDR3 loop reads CASSLSPQNYGYTF. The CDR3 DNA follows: TGTGCCAGCAGTTTATCGCCACAGAACTATGGCTACACCTTC.

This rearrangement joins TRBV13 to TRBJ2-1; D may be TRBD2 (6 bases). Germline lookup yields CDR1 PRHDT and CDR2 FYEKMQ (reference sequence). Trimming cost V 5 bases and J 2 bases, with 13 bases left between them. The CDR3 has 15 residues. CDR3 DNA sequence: TGTGCCAGCAGCCGGGCGCGGGATGCCTACAATGAGCAGTTCTTC. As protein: CASSRARDAYNEQFF.

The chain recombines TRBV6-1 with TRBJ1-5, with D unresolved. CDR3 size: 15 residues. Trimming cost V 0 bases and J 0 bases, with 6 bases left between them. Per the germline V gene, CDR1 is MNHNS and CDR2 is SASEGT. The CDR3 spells CASSEAGYSNQPQHF. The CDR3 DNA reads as TGTGCCAGCAGTGAAGCCGGGTATAGCAATCAGCCCCAGCATTTT.

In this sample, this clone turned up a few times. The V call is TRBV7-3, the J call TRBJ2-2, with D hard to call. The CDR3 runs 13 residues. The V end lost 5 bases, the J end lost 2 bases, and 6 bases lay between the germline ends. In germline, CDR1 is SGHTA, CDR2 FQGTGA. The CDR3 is CASSQTNTGELFF. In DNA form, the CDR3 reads TGTGCCAGCAGCCAGACTAACACCGGGGAGCTGTTTTTT.

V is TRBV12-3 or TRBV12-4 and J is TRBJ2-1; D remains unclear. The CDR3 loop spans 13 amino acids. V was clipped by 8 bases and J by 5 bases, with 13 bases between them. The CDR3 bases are TGTGCCAGCTCCCTGCGCATGAACAATGAGCAGTTCTTC. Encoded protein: CASSLRMNNEQFF.

As DNA, the CDR3 is TGTGCCAGCAGCCCGGGACTAGCGGGGGGCAATGAGCAGTTCTTC. It translates to CASSPGLAGGNEQFF. The chain recombines TRBV7-9 with TRBJ2-1, with 15 bases matching TRBD2. Germline V gives CDR1 SEHNR, CDR2 FQNEAQ (reference sequence). The CDR3 length is 15 residues. After removal of 5 bases from V and 6 bases from J, the junction contained 2 bases not matched to a gene.

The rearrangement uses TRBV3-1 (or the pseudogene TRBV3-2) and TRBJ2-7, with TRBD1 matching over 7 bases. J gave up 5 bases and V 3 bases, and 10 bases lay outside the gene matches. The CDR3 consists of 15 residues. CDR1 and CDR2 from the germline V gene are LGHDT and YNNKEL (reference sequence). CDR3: CASSHIDRVGNEQYF. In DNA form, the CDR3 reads TGTGCCAGCAGCCATATAGACAGGGTGGGCAACGAGCAGTACTTC.

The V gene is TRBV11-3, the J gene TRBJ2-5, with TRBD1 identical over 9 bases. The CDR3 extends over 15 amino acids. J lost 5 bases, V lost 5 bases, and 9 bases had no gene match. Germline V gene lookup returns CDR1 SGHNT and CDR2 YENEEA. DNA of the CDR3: TGTGCCAGCAGCATCAGGACAGGGGAAATGGAGACCCAGTACTTC. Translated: CASSIRTGEMETQYF. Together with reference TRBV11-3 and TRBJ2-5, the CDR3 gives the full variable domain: EAGVVQSPRYKIIEKKQPVAFWCNPISGHNTLYWYLQNLGQGPELLIRYENEEAVDDSQLPKDRFSAERLKGVDSTLKIQPAELGDSAVYLCASSIRTGEMETQYFGPGTRLLVL.

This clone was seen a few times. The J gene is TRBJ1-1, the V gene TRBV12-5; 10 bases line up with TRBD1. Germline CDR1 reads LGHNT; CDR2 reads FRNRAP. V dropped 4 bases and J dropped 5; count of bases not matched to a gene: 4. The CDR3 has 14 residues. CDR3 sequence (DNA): TGTGCTAGTGGTTACGCGGACAGGGGGACTGAAGCTTTCTTT. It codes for CASGYADRGTEAFF.

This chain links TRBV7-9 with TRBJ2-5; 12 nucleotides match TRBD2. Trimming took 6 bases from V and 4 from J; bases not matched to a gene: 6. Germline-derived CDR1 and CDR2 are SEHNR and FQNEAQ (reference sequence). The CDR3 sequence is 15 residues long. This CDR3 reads CASRRLAGVPETQYF. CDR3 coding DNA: TGTGCCAGCAGAAGACTAGCGGGGGTCCCAGAGACCCAGTACTTC. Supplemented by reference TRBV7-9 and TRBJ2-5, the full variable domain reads DTGVSQNPRHKITKRGQNVTFRCDPISEHNRLYWYRQTLGQGPEFLTYFQNEAQLEKSRLLSDRFSAERPKGSFSTLEIQRTEQGDSAMYLCASRRLAGVPETQYFGPGTRLLVL.

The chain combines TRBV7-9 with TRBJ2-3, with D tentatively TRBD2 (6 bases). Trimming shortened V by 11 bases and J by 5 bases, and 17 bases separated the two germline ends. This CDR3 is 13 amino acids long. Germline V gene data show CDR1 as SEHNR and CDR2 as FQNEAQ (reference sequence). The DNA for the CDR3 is TGTGCCTGTGCATGGGTGGGGGGAGATACGCAGTATTTT. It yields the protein CACAWVGGDTQYF.

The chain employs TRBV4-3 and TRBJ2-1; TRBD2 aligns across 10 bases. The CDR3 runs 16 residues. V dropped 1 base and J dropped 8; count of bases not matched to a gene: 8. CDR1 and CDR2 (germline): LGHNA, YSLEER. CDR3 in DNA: TGCGCCAGCAGCCAAGGATCTAGCGGGAGTTGGGATGAGCAGTTCTTC. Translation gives CASSQGSSGSWDEQFF.

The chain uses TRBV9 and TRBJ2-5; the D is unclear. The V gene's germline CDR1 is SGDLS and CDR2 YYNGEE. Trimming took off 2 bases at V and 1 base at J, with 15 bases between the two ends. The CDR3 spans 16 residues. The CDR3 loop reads CASSVGLLQGQETQYF. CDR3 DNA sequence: TGTGCCAGCAGCGTTGGGCTATTACAAGGCCAAGAGACCCAGTACTTC.

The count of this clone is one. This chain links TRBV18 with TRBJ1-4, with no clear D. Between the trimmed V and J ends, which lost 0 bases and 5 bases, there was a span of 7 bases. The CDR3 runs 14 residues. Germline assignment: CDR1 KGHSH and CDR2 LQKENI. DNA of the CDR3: TGTGCCAGCTCACCACCGACGGGAAATGAAAAACTGTTTTTT. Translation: CASSPPTGNEKLFF.

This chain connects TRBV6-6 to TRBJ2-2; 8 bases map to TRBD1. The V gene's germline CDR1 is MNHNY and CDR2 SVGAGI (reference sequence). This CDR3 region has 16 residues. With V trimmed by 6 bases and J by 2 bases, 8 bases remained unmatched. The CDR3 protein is CASRKGTGLNTGELFF. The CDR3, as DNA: TGTGCCAGCAGAAAAGGGACAGGATTAAACACCGGGGAGCTGTTTTTT.

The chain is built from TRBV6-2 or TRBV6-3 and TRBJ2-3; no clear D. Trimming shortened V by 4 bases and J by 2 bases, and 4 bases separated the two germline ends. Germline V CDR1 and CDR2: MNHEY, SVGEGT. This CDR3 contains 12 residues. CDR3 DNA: TGTGCCAGCAGTTCCAACACAGATACGCAGTATTTT. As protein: CASSSNTDTQYF.

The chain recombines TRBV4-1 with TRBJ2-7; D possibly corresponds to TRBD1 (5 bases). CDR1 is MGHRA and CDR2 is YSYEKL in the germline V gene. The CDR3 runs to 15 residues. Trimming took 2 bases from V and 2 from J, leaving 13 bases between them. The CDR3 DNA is TGCGCCAGCAGCCAACGGCTAGGGGAAACCTACGAGCAGTACTTC. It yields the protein CASSQRLGETYEQYF.

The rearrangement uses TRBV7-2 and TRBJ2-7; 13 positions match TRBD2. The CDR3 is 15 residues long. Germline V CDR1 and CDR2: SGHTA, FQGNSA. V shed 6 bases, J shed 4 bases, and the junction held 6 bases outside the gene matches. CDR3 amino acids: CASRLTSGGPYEQYF. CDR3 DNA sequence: TGTGCCAGCAGACTGACTAGCGGGGGGCCTTACGAGCAGTACTTC.

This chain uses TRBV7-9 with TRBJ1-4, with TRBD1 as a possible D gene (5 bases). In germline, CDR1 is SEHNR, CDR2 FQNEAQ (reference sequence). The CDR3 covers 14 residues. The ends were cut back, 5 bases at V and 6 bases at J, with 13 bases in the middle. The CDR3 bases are TGTGCCAGCAGCCTCAGGGCCAGTCATGAAAAACTGTTTTTT. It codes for CASSLRASHEKLFF.

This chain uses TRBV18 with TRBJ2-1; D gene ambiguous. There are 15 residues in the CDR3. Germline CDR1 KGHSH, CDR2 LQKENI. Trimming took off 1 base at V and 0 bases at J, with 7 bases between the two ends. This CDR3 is CASSPLTSSYNEQFF. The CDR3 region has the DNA TGTGCCAGCTCACCACTAACCAGCTCCTACAATGAGCAGTTCTTC. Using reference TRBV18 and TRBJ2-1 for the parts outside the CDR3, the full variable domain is NAGVMQNPRHLVRRRGQEARLRCSPMKGHSHVYWYRQLPEEGLKFMVYLQKENIIDESGMPKERFSAEFPKEGPSILRIQQVVRGDSAAYFCASSPLTSSYNEQFFGPGTRLTVL.

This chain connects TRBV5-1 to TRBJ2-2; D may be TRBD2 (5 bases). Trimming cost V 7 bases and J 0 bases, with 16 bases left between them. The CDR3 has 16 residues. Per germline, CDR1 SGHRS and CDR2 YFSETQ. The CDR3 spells CASRRRSGPNTGELFF. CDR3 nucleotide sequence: TGCGCCAGCCGCCGGCGGAGCGGCCCGAACACCGGGGAGCTGTTTTTT.

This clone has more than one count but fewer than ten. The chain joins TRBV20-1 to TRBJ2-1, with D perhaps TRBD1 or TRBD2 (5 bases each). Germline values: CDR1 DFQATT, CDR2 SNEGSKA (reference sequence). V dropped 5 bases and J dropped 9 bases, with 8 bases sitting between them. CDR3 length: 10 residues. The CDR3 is CSAVGAEQFF. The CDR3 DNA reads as TGCAGTGCTGTCGGGGCTGAGCAGTTCTTC.

In DNA, the CDR3 is TGTGCCAGCAGCCAATGGACGGAAAACACAGATACGCAGTATTTT. Translating gives CASSQWTENTDTQYF. The chain combines TRBV3-1 (or the pseudogene TRBV3-2) with TRBJ2-3; no definite D call. CDR1 is LGHDT and CDR2 is YNNKEL in the germline V gene (reference sequence). CDR3 length equals 15 residues. The V end was cut by 2 bases, the J end by 2 bases, with 11 bases between.

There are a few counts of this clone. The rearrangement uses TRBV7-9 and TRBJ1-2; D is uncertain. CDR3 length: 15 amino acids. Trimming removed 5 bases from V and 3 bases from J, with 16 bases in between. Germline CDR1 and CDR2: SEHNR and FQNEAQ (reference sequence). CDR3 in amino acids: CASSPWRASDYGYTF. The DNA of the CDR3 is TGTGCCAGCAGCCCGTGGCGGGCCAGTGACTATGGCTACACCTTC.

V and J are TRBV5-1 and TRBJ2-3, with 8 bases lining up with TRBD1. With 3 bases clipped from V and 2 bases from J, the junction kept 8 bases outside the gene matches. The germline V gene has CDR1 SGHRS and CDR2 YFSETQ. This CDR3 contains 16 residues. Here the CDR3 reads CASSSTGGQPTDTQYF. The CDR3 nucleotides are TGCGCCAGCAGCTCCACAGGGGGGCAACCCACAGATACGCAGTATTTT.

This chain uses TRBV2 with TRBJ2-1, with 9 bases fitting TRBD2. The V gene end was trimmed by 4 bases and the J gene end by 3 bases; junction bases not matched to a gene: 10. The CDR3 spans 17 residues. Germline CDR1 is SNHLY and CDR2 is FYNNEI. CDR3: CASSGGAVAGDYNEQFF. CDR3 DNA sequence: TGTGCCAGCAGTGGGGGAGCGGTAGCGGGGGACTACAATGAGCAGTTCTTC. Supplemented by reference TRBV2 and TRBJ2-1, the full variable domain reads EPEVTQTPSHQVTQMGQEVILRCVPISNHLYFYWYRQILGQKVEFLVSFYNNEISEKSEIFDDQFSVERPDGSNFTLKIRSTKLEDSAMYFCASSGGAVAGDYNEQFFGPGTRLTVL.

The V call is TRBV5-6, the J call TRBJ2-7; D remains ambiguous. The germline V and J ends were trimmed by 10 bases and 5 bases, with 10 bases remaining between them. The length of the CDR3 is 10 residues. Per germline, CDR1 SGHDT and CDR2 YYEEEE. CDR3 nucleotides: TGTGCCCCCAGCACCAACGAGCAGTACTTC. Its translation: CAPSTNEQYF. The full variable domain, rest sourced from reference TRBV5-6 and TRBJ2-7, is DAGVTQSPTHLIKTRGQQVTLRCSPKSGHDTVSWYQQALGQGPQFIFQYYEEEERQRGNFPDRFSGHQFPNYSSELNVNALLLGDSALYLCAPSTNEQYFGPGTRLTVT.

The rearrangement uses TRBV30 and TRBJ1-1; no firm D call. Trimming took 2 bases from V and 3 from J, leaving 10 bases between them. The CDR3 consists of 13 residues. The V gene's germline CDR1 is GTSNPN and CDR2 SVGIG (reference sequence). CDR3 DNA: TGTGCCTGGAGTCCCGGTTCTGACACTGAAGCTTTCTTT. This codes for CAWSPGSDTEAFF.

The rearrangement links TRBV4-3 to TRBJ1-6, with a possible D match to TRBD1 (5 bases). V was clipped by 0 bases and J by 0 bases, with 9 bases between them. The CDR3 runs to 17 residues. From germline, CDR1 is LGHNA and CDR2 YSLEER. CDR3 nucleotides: TGCGCCAGCAGCCAAGATCAGGGACGCTCCTATAATTCACCCCTCCACTTT. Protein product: CASSQDQGRSYNSPLHF.